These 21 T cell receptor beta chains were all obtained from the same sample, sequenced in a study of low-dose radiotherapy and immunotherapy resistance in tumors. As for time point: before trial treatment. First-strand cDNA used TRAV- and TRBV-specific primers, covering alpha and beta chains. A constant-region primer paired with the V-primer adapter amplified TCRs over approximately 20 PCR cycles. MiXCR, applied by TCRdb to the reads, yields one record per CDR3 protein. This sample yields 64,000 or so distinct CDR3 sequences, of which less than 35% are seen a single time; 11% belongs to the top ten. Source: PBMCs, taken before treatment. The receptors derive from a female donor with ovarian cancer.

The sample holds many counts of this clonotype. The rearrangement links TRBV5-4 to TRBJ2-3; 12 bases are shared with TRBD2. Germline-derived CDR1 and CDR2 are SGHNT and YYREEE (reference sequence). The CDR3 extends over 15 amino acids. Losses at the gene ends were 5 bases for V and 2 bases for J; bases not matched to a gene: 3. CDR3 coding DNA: TGTGCCAGCAGTCGACTAGCGGGGGACACAGATACGCAGTATTTT. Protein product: CASSRLAGDTDTQYF.

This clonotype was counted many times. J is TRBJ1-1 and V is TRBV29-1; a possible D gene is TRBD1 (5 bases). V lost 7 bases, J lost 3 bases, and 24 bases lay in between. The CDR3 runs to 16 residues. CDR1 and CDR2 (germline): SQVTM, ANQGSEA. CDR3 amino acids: CSASIGVIGTDTEAFF. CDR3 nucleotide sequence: TGCAGCGCCTCAATAGGGGTGATAGGGACTGACACTGAAGCTTTCTTT.

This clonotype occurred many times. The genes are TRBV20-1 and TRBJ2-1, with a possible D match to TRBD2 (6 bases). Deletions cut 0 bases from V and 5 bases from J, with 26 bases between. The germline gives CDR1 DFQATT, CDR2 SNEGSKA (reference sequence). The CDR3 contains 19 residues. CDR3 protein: CSARDVTTRGSLLNNEQFF. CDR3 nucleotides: TGCAGTGCTAGAGATGTTACGACTAGAGGGAGTCTTTTAAACAATGAGCAGTTCTTC.

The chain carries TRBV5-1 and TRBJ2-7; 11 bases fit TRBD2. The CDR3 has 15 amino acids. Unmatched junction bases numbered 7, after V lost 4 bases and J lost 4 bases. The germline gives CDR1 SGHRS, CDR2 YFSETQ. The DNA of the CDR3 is TGCGCCAGCAGCGCCTGGACTAGCGGGTTTTACGAGCAGTACTTC. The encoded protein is CASSAWTSGFYEQYF.

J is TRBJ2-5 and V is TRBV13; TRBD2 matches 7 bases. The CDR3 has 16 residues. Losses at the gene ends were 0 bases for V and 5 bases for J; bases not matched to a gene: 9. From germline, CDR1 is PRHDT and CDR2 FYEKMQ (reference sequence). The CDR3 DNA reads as TGTGCCAGCAGCTTAGGCCGTCAGCGGGGCCGGGAGACCCAGTACTTC. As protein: CASSLGRQRGRETQYF.

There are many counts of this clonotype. The DNA of the CDR3 is TGTGCCACCAGCAGAGTGGGGTGGGAGACCCAGTACTTC. Protein sequence: CATSRVGWETQYF. The chain has TRBV15 and TRBJ2-5; D is ambiguous. This CDR3 comprises 13 residues. Germline V gene lookup returns CDR1 LNHNV and CDR2 YYDKDF (reference sequence). V was clipped by 1 base and J by 5 bases, with 8 bases between them. Variable domain in full (rest from reference TRBV15 and TRBJ2-5): DAMVIQNPRYQVTQFGKPVTLSCSQTLNHNVMYWYQQKSSQAPKLLFHYYDKDFNNEADTPDNFQSRRPNTSFCFLDIRSPGLGDTAMYLCATSRVGWETQYFGPGTRLLVL.

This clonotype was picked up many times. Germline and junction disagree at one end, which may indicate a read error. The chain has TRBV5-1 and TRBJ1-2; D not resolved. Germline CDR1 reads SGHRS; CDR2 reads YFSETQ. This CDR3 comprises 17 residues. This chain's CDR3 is CASSLDGQTLFPYGYTF. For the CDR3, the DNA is TGTGCCAGCAGCTTGGATGGCCAGACTCTATTTCCCTATGGCTACACCTTC. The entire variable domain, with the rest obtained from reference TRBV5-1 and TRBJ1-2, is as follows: KAGVTQTPRYLIKTRGQQVTLSCSPISGHRSVSWYQQTPGQGLQFLFEYFSETQRNKGNFPGRFSGRQFSNSRSEMNVSTLELGDSALYLCASSLDGQTLFPYGYTFGSGTRLTVV.

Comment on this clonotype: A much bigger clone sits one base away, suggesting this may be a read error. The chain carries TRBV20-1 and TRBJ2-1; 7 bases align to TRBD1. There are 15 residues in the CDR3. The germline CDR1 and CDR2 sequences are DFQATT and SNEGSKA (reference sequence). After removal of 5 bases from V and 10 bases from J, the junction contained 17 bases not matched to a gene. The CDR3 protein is CSARTGPSPSYEQFF. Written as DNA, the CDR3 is TGCAGTGCTCGGACAGGACCTTCCCCCTCCTACGAGCAGTTCTTC.

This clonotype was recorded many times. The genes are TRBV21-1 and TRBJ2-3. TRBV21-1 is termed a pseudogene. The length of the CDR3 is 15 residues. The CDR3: CASSKPRNRTDTQYF. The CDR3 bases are TGTGCCAGCAGCAAACCCAGGAATCGCACAGATACGCAGTATTTT.

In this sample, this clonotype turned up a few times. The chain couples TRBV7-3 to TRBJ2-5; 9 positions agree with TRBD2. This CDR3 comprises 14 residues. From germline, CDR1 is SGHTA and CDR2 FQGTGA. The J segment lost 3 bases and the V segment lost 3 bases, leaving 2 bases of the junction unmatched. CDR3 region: CASSFVAGEETQYF. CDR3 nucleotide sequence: TGTGCCAGCAGCTTTGTAGCGGGGGAAGAGACCCAGTACTTC.

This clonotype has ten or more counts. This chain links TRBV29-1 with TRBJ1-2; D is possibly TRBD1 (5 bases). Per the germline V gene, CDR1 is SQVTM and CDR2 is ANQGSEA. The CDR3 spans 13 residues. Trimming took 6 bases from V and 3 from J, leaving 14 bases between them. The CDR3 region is CSVSPGRDYGYTF. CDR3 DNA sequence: TGCAGCGTCTCTCCGGGACGGGACTATGGCTACACCTTC.

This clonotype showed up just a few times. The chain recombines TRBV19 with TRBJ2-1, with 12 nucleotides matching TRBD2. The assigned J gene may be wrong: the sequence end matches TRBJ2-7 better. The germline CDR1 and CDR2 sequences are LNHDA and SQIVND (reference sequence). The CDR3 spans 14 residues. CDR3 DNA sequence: TGTGCCAGTACCGTGACTAGCGGGAGAACCGAGCAGTACTTC. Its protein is CASTVTSGRTEQYF.

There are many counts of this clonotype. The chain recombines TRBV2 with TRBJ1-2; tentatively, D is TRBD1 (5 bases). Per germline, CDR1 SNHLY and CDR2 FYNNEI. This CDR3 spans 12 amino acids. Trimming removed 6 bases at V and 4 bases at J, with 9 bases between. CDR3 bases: TGTGCCAGCAGCGCAGGGATCTATGGCTACACCTTC. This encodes CASSAGIYGYTF.

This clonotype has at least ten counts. The CDR3 DNA reads as TGTGCCAGCAGTTTATCGAGTAGCAATGAGCAGTTCTTC. Residues: CASSLSSSNEQFF. This sequence joins TRBV27 and TRBJ2-1; D is unclear. This CDR3 has 13 residues. Germline V gene sequence: CDR1 MNHEY, CDR2 SMNVEV (reference sequence). V shed 0 bases and J shed 6 bases, with 6 bases lying between them.

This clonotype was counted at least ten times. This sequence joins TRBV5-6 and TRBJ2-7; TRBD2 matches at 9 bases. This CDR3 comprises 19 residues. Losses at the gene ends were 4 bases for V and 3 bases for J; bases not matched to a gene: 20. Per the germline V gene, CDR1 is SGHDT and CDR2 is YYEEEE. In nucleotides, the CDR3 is TGTGCCAGCAGCCAACCCCTCGGGCGGGGGGGCCTCCCAAACTACGAGCAGTACTTC. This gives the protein CASSQPLGRGGLPNYEQYF. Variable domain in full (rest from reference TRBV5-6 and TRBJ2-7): DAGVTQSPTHLIKTRGQQVTLRCSPKSGHDTVSWYQQALGQGPQFIFQYYEEEERQRGNFPDRFSGHQFPNYSSELNVNALLLGDSALYLCASSQPLGRGGLPNYEQYFGPGTRLTVT.

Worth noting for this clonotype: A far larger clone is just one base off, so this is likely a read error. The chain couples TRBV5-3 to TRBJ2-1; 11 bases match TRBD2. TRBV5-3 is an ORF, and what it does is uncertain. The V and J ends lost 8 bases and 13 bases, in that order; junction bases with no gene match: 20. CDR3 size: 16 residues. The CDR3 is CASSKGTSGTQETQFF. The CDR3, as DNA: TGTGCCAGCAGCAAAGGGACTAGCGGTACACAAGAGACCCAGTTCTTC.

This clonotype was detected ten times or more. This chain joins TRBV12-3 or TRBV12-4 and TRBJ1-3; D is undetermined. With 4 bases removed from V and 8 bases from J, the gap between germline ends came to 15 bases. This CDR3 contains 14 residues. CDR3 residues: CASSSSGPPDTIYF. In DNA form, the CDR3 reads TGTGCCAGCAGTTCCTCAGGACCTCCGGACACCATATATTTT.

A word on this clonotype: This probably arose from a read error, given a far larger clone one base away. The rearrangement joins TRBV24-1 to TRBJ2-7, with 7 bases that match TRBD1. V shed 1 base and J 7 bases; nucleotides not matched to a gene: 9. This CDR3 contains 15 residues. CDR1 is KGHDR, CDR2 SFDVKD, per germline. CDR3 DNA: TGTGCCACCAGTGATTTAACAGGGGCCTACAATGAGCAGTACTTC. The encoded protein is CATSDLTGAYNEQYF.

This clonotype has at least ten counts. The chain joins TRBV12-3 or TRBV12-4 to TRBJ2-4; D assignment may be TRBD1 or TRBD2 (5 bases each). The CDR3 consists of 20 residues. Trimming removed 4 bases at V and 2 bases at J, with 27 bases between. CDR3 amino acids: CASSSSGRVERGSPKNIQYF. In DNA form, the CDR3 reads TGTGCCAGCAGTTCCTCGGGCAGGGTGGAACGAGGGTCGCCCAAAAACATTCAGTACTTC.

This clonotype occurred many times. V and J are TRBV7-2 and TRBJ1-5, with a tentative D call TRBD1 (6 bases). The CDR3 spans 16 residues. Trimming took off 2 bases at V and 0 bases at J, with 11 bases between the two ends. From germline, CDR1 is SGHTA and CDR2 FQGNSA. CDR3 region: CASSLLGTYSNQPQHF. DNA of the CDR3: TGTGCCAGCAGCTTATTGGGGACATATAGCAATCAGCCCCAGCATTTT.

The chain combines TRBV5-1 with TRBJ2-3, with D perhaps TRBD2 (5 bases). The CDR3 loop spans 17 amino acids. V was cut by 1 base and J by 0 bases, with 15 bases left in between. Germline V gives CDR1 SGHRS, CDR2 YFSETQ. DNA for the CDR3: TGCGCCAGCAGCTTGCTGCCCAGCGGTACTAGCACAGATACGCAGTATTTT. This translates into CASSLLPSGTSTDTQYF.